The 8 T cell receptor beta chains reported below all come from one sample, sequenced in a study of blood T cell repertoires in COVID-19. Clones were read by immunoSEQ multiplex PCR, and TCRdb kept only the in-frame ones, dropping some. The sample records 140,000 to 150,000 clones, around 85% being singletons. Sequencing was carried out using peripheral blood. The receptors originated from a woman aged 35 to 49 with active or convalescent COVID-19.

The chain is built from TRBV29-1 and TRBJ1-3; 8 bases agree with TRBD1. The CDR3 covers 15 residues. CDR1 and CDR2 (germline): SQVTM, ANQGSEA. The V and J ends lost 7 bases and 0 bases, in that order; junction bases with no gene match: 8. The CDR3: CSAADRANSGNTIYF. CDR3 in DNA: TGCAGCGCCGCGGACAGGGCGAACTCTGGAAACACCATATATTTT. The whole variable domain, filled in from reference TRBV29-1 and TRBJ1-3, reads SAVISQKPSRDICQRGTSLTIQCQVDSQVTMMFWYRQQPGQSLTLIATANQGSEATYESGFVIDKFPISRPNLTFSTLTVSNMSPEDSSIYLCSAADRANSGNTIYFGEGSWLTVV.

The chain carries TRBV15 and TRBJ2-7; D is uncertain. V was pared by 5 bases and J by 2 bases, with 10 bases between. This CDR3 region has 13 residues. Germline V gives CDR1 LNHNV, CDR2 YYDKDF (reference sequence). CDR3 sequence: CATSLGRTYEQYF. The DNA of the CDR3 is TGTGCCACCAGCCTAGGTAGAACCTACGAGCAGTACTTC.

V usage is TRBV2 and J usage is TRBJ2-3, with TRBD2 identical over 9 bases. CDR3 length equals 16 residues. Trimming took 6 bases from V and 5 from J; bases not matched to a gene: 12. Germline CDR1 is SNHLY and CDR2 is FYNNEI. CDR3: CASSRDLAGTGDTQYF. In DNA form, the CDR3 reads TGTGCCAGCAGCCGAGACCTAGCGGGAACGGGAGATACGCAGTATTTT.

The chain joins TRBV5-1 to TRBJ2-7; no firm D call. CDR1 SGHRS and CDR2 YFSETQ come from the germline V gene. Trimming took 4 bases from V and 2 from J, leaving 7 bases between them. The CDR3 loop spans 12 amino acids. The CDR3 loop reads CASSAMTYEQYF. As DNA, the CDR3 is TGCGCCAGCAGCGCTATGACCTACGAGCAGTACTTC.

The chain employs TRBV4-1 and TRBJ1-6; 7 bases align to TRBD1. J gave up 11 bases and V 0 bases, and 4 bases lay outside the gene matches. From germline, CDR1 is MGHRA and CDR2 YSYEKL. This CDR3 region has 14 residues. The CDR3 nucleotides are TGCGCCAGCAGCCAAGATCCCGACAGGGCACCCCTCCACTTT. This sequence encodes CASSQDPDRAPLHF.

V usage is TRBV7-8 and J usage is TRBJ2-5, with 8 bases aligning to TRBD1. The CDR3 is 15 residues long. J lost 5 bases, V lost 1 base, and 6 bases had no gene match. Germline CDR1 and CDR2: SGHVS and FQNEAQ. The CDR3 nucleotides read TGTGCCAGCAGCTTAGGGACAGGGTTCGTGGAGACCCAGTACTTC. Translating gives CASSLGTGFVETQYF.

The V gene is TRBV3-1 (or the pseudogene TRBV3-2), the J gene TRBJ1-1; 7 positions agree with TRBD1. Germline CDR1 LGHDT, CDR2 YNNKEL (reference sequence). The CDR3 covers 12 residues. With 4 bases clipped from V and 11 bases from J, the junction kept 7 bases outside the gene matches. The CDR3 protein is CASSLRQGDAFF. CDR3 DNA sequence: TGTGCCAGCAGCCTCCGACAGGGTGACGCTTTCTTT.

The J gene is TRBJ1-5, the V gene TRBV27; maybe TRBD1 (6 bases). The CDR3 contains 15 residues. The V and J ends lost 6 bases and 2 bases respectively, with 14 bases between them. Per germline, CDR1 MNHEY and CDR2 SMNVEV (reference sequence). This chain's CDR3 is CASRPLNRGNQPQHF. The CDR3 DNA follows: TGTGCCAGCAGACCACTCAACAGGGGCAATCAGCCCCAGCATTTT.